The sequence of this T cell receptor (beta chain) was determined in a study of blood T cell repertoires in COVID-19. Across the study: The samples span acute and convalescent COVID-19 from the United States, Italy and Spain. Nucleic acid was either cDNA or gDNA, and it came from T cells, B-cell-depleted T cells, or PBMCs.

Study processing details: Reference gene primer amplification gave nucleated cell count estimates. Measured with immunoSEQ multiplex PCR; TCRdb has only the in-frame clones, and not every one. That table furnishes V, J and clone size, whereas the DNA furnished D and trimming. Of 250,000 or so clones in the sample, less than 90% are singletons; the top ten hold 1.5%. The CDR3 sequence is 16 residues long. Trimming took 7 bases from V and 4 from J, leaving 23 bases between them. The germline V gene has CDR1 MDHEN and CDR2 SYDVKM. The gene calls are TRBV28 and TRBJ2-7; D possibly corresponds to TRBD1 (6 bases). Source material: peripheral blood. The receptor was derived from a woman between 40 and 55 years old who had recovered from COVID-19. CDR3 sequence: CASTSGQSYRGYEQYF. In nucleotides, the CDR3 is TGTGCCAGCACCTCGGGACAATCTTATCGGGGTTACGAGCAGTACTTC.